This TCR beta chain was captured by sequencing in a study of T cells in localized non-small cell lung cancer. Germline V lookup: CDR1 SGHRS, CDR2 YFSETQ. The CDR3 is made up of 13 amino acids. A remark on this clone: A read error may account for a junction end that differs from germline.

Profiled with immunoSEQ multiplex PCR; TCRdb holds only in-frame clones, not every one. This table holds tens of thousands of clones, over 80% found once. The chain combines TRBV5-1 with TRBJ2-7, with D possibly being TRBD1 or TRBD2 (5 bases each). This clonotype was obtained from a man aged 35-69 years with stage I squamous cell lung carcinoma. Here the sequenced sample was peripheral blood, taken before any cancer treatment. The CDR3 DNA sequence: TGCGCCAGCAGTTTGGTGGGGACGTACGAGCAGTACTTC. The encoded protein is CASSLVGTYEQYF.